This T cell receptor beta chain was sequenced during a study of T cells expressing NK-cell markers. Study results and limitations: The CD3+CD56-NKG2C+ fraction of a few donors was also led by these clonotypes.

TCRdb derives one entry per CDR3 protein from the 5' RACE reads, leaving out DNA. This specimen shows roughly 160,000 distinct CDR3 sequences; the ten leading clones hold about 19%. A note on this clonotype: What it binds is unknown.

The CDR3 is 14 amino acids. The V gene's germline CDR1 is MNHEY and CDR2 SMNVEV (reference sequence). The receptor was isolated from a man aged 18 to 69 in good health. Sequencing was carried out using blood T cells: a sorted CD56 or NKG2C T cell subset, CD4+ or CD8+ T cells, or bulk PBMC T cells (not recorded which). This chain connects TRBV27 to TRBJ2-2; the TCRdb call, TRBD2, lacks DNA for checking. The CDR3 loop is CASSLRAVTGELFF.